Below are 24 T cell receptor beta chains sequenced from a single sample in a study of T-cell memory formation after mild COVID-19. TCRdb ran MiXCR on the 5' RACE reads and lists one entry per CDR3 protein. This table holds about 130,000 distinct CDR3 sequences, approximately 5.9% found once. Sequenced input: PBMCs or a T cell subset sorted from them (not recorded which). All receptors come from an adult woman who had mild COVID-19 (a few samples of this study predate the infection). Cell type and time point are not known.

This clonotype was seen a handful of times. This sequence joins TRBV24-1 and TRBJ1-5; 7 nucleotides align to TRBD1. CDR3 size: 14 residues. In germline, CDR1 is KGHDR, CDR2 SFDVKD. V lost 4 bases and J lost 11; bases outside the gene matches: 10. Written as DNA, the CDR3 is TGTGCCACCAGTGACTCGACAGGGCCGTCTGCCCAGCATTTT. Translated, it gives CATSDSTGPSAQHF.

This clonotype was picked up many times. V and J are TRBV29-1 and TRBJ2-3, with TRBD2 identical over 11 bases. Germline assignment: CDR1 SQVTM and CDR2 ANQGSEA. CDR3 length equals 14 residues. Trimming at V came to 7 bases and at J to 2 bases, leaving 5 bases not matched to a gene. CDR3 sequence: CSGGLAGVTDTQYF. CDR3 coding DNA: TGCAGCGGAGGACTAGCGGGCGTCACAGATACGCAGTATTTT.

This clonotype appeared many times. The chain recombines TRBV5-6 with TRBJ2-7, with 9 bases fitting TRBD1. CDR3 size: 13 residues. CDR1 and CDR2 (germline): SGHDT, YYEEEE. The V segment lost 2 bases and the J segment 13 bases; nucleotides outside the gene matches: 10. In nucleotides, the CDR3 is TGTGCCAGCAGCTTAGAGCCGGGACAGGGCTCCTACTTC. It yields the protein CASSLEPGQGSYF.

The sample holds a few counts of this clonotype. This sequence joins TRBV9 and TRBJ2-5, with a tentative D call TRBD2 (6 bases). V lost 2 bases and J 2 bases, leaving 7 bases between the germline ends. Germline V lookup: CDR1 SGDLS, CDR2 YYNGEE. The CDR3 runs 13 residues. CDR3 bases: TGTGCCAGCAGCGTTAGCGGACAAGAGACCCAGTACTTC. It codes for CASSVSGQETQYF.

The table lists this clonotype with a few counts. This chain joins TRBV7-3 and TRBJ2-7; perhaps TRBD2 as D (6 bases). The CDR3 is 13 amino acids. Germline V gene sequence: CDR1 SGHTA, CDR2 FQGTGA. V shed 0 bases and J shed 7 bases, with 10 bases lying between them. The CDR3 region has the DNA TGTGCCAGCAGCTTAACGGGGGGAAGGGAGCAGTACTTC. Translated, it gives CASSLTGGREQYF.

V gene TRBV20-1 combines with J gene TRBJ1-1, with D hard to call. Germline V gene sequence: CDR1 DFQATT, CDR2 SNEGSKA (reference sequence). Trimming cost V 3 bases and J 7 bases, with 9 bases left between them. The CDR3 has 11 amino acids. The CDR3 sequence is CSASDGHEAFF. For the CDR3, the DNA is TGCAGTGCTAGCGACGGCCATGAAGCTTTCTTT.

This clonotype appeared a few times. This chain joins TRBV6-5 and TRBJ2-6; the D is unclear. The V gene's germline CDR1 is MNHEY and CDR2 SVGAGI. V was cut by 6 bases and J by 4 bases, with 7 bases left in between. This CDR3 spans 13 amino acids. The DNA of the CDR3 is TGTGCCAGCAGAACGCTCGGGGCCAACGTCCTGACTTTC. This gives the protein CASRTLGANVLTF.

This clonotype appeared a few times. This CDR3 is CASSERRSYEQYF. The CDR3 DNA sequence: TGTGCCAGCAGCGAACGTCGGAGCTACGAGCAGTACTTC. The V and J genes are TRBV11-2 and TRBJ2-7; no clear D. The CDR3 is 13 amino acids. Germline lookup yields CDR1 SGHAT and CDR2 FQNNGV. Trimming removed 5 bases from V and 3 bases from J, with 11 bases in between.

V and J are TRBV5-6 and TRBJ2-1; D not certain. V was clipped by 6 bases and J by 3 bases, with 4 bases between them. This CDR3 is built from 11 residues. CDR1 is SGHDT, CDR2 YYEEEE, per germline. The CDR3 loop is CASTSYNEQFF. The CDR3 DNA is TGTGCCAGCACGAGCTACAATGAGCAGTTCTTC.

This clonotype was recorded a few times. V and J are TRBV9 and TRBJ2-1; D uncertain. Germline V gene lookup returns CDR1 SGDLS and CDR2 YYNGEE. The CDR3 sequence is 15 residues long. Deletions cut 0 bases from V and 0 bases from J, with 7 bases between. CDR3 amino acids: CASSVDASSYNEQFF. The DNA for the CDR3 is TGTGCCAGCAGCGTAGACGCGAGCTCCTACAATGAGCAGTTCTTC.

This clonotype was detected many times. The chain is built from TRBV24-1 and TRBJ2-5; D perhaps matches TRBD2 (6 bases). V was clipped by 3 bases and J by 1 base, with 8 bases between them. Germline V CDR1 and CDR2: KGHDR, SFDVKD. CDR3 length equals 14 residues. The CDR3 is CATSDLGGQETQYF. The DNA for the CDR3 is TGTGCCACCAGTGATCTGGGGGGCCAAGAGACCCAGTACTTC.

This clonotype was seen at least ten times. V and J are TRBV7-6 and TRBJ2-7, with 10 bases matching TRBD1. Trimming removed 5 bases from V and 5 bases from J; junction bases left unmatched: 9. This CDR3 spans 15 amino acids. The germline CDR1 and CDR2 sequences are SGHVS and FNYEAQ. The CDR3 loop is CASSIGGTGVNEQYF. The CDR3 bases are TGTGCCAGCAGCATTGGGGGGACAGGGGTCAACGAGCAGTACTTC.

The CDR3 sequence is CASSTDGIYEQYF. The CDR3 DNA follows: TGTGCCAGCAGCACGGACGGAATCTACGAGCAGTACTTC. The chain carries TRBV12-3 or TRBV12-4 and TRBJ2-7; no clear D gene. V lost 6 bases, J lost 3 bases, and 12 bases lay in between. CDR3 length: 13 amino acids.

This clonotype has a handful of counts. V gene TRBV5-1 combines with J gene TRBJ1-4; the D gene is possibly TRBD1 (5 bases). Germline CDR1 SGHRS, CDR2 YFSETQ. The length of the CDR3 is 15 residues. Trimming left V 3 bases short and J 5 bases short, with 14 bases between. The CDR3: CASSSSGTVNEKLFF. Here the CDR3 DNA reads TGCGCCAGCAGCTCCTCCGGGACGGTGAATGAAAAACTGTTTTTT. The whole variable domain, filled in from reference TRBV5-1 and TRBJ1-4, reads KAGVTQTPRYLIKTRGQQVTLSCSPISGHRSVSWYQQTPGQGLQFLFEYFSETQRNKGNFPGRFSGRQFSNSRSEMNVSTLELGDSALYLCASSSSGTVNEKLFFGSGTQLSVL.

Ten or more counts support this clonotype. V and J are TRBV7-2 and TRBJ2-7; TRBD2 matches 13 bases. CDR3 length: 15 residues. Per germline, CDR1 SGHTA and CDR2 FQGNSA. The V and J ends lost 5 bases and 6 bases, in that order; junction bases with no gene match: 7. The CDR3 spells CASSLGLAGAIEQYF. The CDR3, as DNA: TGTGCCAGCAGCCTCGGACTAGCGGGAGCTATCGAGCAGTACTTC.

This clonotype was counted a few times. This chain connects TRBV12-3 or TRBV12-4 to TRBJ2-5; D is unresolved. Trimming left V 6 bases short and J 7 bases short, with 12 bases between. CDR3 length: 12 residues. The CDR3 region is CASSLPAGTQYF. The CDR3 bases are TGTGCCAGCAGCCTACCAGCCGGGACCCAGTACTTC.

V usage is TRBV30 and J usage is TRBJ2-7; 8 bases match TRBD2. J gave up 7 bases and V 6 bases, and 11 bases lay outside the gene matches. CDR1 is GTSNPN and CDR2 is SVGIG in the germline V gene (reference sequence). The CDR3 runs to 13 residues. Here the CDR3 reads CACRVAGTREQYF. DNA for the CDR3: TGTGCCTGCCGGGTAGCGGGGACTAGAGAGCAGTACTTC.

This rearrangement joins TRBV18 to TRBJ2-2; tentative D call: TRBD1 (5 bases). V lost 8 bases and J 0 bases, leaving 10 bases between the germline ends. The CDR3 totals 14 residues. The germline V gene encodes CDR1 KGHSH and CDR2 LQKENI. The CDR3 reads CASQGDTNTGELFF. CDR3 bases: TGTGCCAGCCAAGGGGATACGAACACCGGGGAGCTGTTTTTT.

This clonotype was detected many times. The chain couples TRBV7-9 to TRBJ2-7; possibly TRBD1 for D (6 bases). Trimming stripped 1 base from V and 2 bases from J, with 6 bases between. Per the germline V gene, CDR1 is SEHNR and CDR2 is FQNEAQ (reference sequence). The CDR3 has 13 residues. The CDR3 here is CASSLGTAYEQYF. The DNA of the CDR3 is TGTGCCAGCAGCTTAGGGACAGCCTACGAGCAGTACTTC. The variable domain in full, with the rest retrieved from reference TRBV7-9 and TRBJ2-7, is DTGVSQNPRHKITKRGQNVTFRCDPISEHNRLYWYRQTLGQGPEFLTYFQNEAQLEKSRLLSDRFSAERPKGSFSTLEIQRTEQGDSAMYLCASSLGTAYEQYFGPGTRLTVT.

This clonotype came up many times. The chain carries TRBV20-1 and TRBJ2-1; 10 bases match TRBD2. This CDR3 is built from 16 residues. Germline CDR1 DFQATT, CDR2 SNEGSKA (reference sequence). Trimming cost V 1 base and J 1 base; bases outside gene matches: 4. CDR3 sequence: CSARGVSGRSYNEQFF. The CDR3 nucleotides read TGCAGTGCTAGAGGGGTTAGCGGGAGGTCCTACAATGAGCAGTTCTTC.

This clonotype was found many times. The rearrangement links TRBV3-1 to TRBJ1-4, with D hard to call. The germline V gene encodes CDR1 LGHDT and CDR2 YNNKEL (reference sequence). The ends were cut back, 0 bases at V and 10 bases at J, with 9 bases in the middle. The CDR3 extends over 13 amino acids. The CDR3 sequence is CASSQDNEGKLFF. DNA of the CDR3: TGTGCCAGCAGCCAAGACAACGAGGGAAAACTGTTTTTT.

Ten or more counts support this clonotype. The chain employs TRBV20-1 and TRBJ2-3; a possible D gene is TRBD1 (5 bases). V lost 7 bases and J lost 3, with 11 bases in between. In germline, CDR1 is DFQATT, CDR2 SNEGSKA (reference sequence). This CDR3 spans 12 amino acids. CDR3 residues: CSVHPGTDTQYF. The CDR3 DNA sequence: TGCAGTGTCCATCCAGGGACAGATACGCAGTATTTT.

This clonotype was recorded a few times. The V and J genes are TRBV7-8 and TRBJ2-1; D ambiguous. The CDR3 totals 11 residues. V lost 2 bases and J 10 bases, leaving 6 bases between the germline ends. CDR1 SGHVS and CDR2 FQNEAQ come from the germline V gene. The CDR3 loop reads CASSLTYEQFF. For the CDR3, the DNA is TGTGCCAGCAGCTTAACATACGAGCAGTTCTTC.

This clonotype was seen only a few times. The CDR3 DNA reads TGTGCCAGCAGTGATCTAGACGGACCTAGCACAGATACGCAGTATTTT. It encodes CASSDLDGPSTDTQYF. This chain links TRBV2 with TRBJ2-3; no definite D call. The germline gives CDR1 SNHLY, CDR2 FYNNEI. Trimming took 3 bases from V and 0 from J, leaving 13 bases between them. This CDR3 contains 16 residues.